This TCR beta chain is from a study of blood T cell repertoires in COVID-19. This clone was counted once. Original handling: Reference gene primers were amplified, and this amplification served to estimate nucleated cell counts. Libraries were prepared by immunoSEQ multiplex PCR; TCRdb keeps only in-frame clonotypes and omits some of them. That table gives V, J and clone size, and the DNA gave D and trimming. The sample has about 200,000 clones, around 82% seen once. This CDR3 has 14 residues. V lost 4 bases to trimming and J lost 1 base, with 11 bases between them. Germline CDR1 is SGHNT and CDR2 is YYREEE (reference sequence).

Material: peripheral blood. This TCR was recovered from a human donor in a cohort sampled during active COVID-19. V usage is TRBV5-4 and J usage is TRBJ1-1; tentatively, D is TRBD1 (5 bases). The CDR3 DNA reads as TGTGCCAGCAGCCCGGGGGGGTCGAACACTGAAGCTTTCTTT. The encoded protein is CASSPGGSNTEAFF.